The source of this TCR beta chain is a study of T-cell memory formation after mild COVID-19 (dated by TCRdb to about 2021). General notes on the study: Most TCR sequence clusters were specific to one of the two donors. In a couple of donors, T-cell clones that expanded and contracted after mild COVID-19 were tracked by sequencing TCRalpha and TCRbeta repertoires over time. Two young, previously healthy adult volunteers, one female and one male, were included in the cohort. Summary of the overall study and its limitations: The study covered only a couple of mild cases, and larger cohorts including severe cases with pre-infection samples were considered necessary. Contracting CD4+ clones turned up mainly in the CM and EM memory subsets, whereas EMRA was where CD8+ clones were enriched. Clones that contracted from day 15 to 85 showed balanced CD4/CD8 phenotypes, whereas a second wave of clones that expanded from day 15 to 37 leaned towards CD4+. Some responding clones were detected in pre-infection memory, which suggested that pre-existing cross-reactive memory T cells had joined the SARS-CoV-2 response. The second-wave clones that peaked on day 37 were not confirmed to be SARS-CoV-2 specific.

Trimming takes 9 bases from V and 3 bases from J, and the germline ends sit 15 bases apart. Including the terminal cysteine and phenylalanine, the CDR3 comprises 14 residues. Here the CDR3 DNA is all that survives: 42 bases in frame from base 1. Taken from the germline V gene, the CDR1 and CDR2 loops are SGHTA and FQGTGA. To note about this clonotype: No antigen is known for it. Being one base from a much bigger clone, this may be a read error.

The reads were generated on an Illumina NovaSeq 6000. Using 5'RACE with constant-segment primers, TCRalpha and TCRbeta cDNA libraries were constructed, with sample barcodes and unique molecular identifiers added in the process. Trizol reagent was used to extract RNA from every sample. Libraries were amplified in two PCR steps, with a second sample barcode and Illumina TruSeq adapters added in the second step. Sequencing of the libraries was done on an Illumina NovaSeq, producing 2 x 150 bp paired-end reads. The published analysis was carried out like this. The reads were demultiplexed and collapsed into UMI-guided consensus sequences using migec v1.2.7. Using mixcr v2.1.11, the UMI consensuses were aligned to TRA and TRB V and J templates and assembled into clonotypes. A clonotype was counted as expanded or contracted only when both edgeR and NoisET called the clonotype significant, with the noise models trained on biological replicates. For edgeR calls, the thresholds were a false discovery rate-adjusted p below 0.01 and a log2 fold-change of 1. As an exploratory analysis of dynamics, max-normalized trajectories of the 1000 most abundant clonotypes were examined by PCA with hierarchical clustering. Each responding clone was given a CD4 or CD8 phenotype based on the CD4+ and CD8+ repertoires, which had been sequenced separately. TCRdb trimmed public reads at Q25 via fastp, called clones via MiXCR and kept in-frame beta chains. Rows with one shared CDR3 protein collapse into an entry with the most common genes and DNA. V and J calls and clone size were set by TCRdb, not the authors. The sample table holds 470,000 or so distinct CDR3 sequences, of which roughly 18% were seen once. 20% to 25% of the sample lies in the top ten.

Ficoll-Paque density gradient centrifugation was used to isolate PBMCs. Material: PBMCs or a T cell subset sorted from them (not recorded which). This chain is built from TRBV7-3 and TRBJ2-1; the D gene remains uncertain. The TCR sequence derives from a man aged 18 to 29 who had mild COVID-19 (a few samples of this study predate the infection). The sample titles of this study are shuffled in the database, so cell type and time point are left out; the donor was told from shared clones. The nucleotides are TGTGCCAGAAGCCCTGGAGAGTACTACAATGAGCAGTTCTTC. This gives the protein CARSPGEYYNEQFF.